The TCR beta chain under discussion was sequenced for a study of T-cell reconstitution after alpha-beta-depleted transplantation in children (dated by TCRdb to the mid-2010s). Background on the whole study: Using TCR repertoire profiling, the study quantitatively followed how T-cell immune reconstitution unfolded in children after TCRalphabeta/CD19-depleted allogeneic hematopoietic cell transplantation. What the work shows at the level of the full study, not this receptor alone: The apparently early recovery of alphabetaT-cell counts about two months after transplant reportedly depended on only several hundred rapidly expanded clones that came from non-depleted graft cells. Hyperexpanded clone frequencies declined over subsequent months; after one year, T-cell counts and TCRbeta diversity were mostly attributed to newly produced T cells. In some patients, the high TCRbeta diversity seen at day 60 was put down to recipient T cells and intrathymic progenitors that had survived conditioning.

This clonotype was seen many times. Its specific antigen is unknown. Nothing much larger sits one base from this clone, and base qualities are not available. Per the publication, the treatment or condition label means: allogeneic hematopoietic cell transplantation with graft depleted of TCRalphabeta T cells and CD19 B cells. The children who served as transplant recipients had been given grafts of TCRalphabeta/CD19-depleted allogeneic hematopoietic cells. Libraries were built with PCR. These reads were obtained on an Illumina HiSeq 2500. Molecular barcoding was employed in the preparation of TCR libraries, with unique molecular identifiers being used to normalize TCRbeta repertoire quantification. TCRdb trimmed the raw reads at Q25, called clones with MiXCR and kept productive beta chains. Each entry merges the rows of one CDR3 protein and shows their most common DNA and genes. The sample table records around 16,000 distinct CDR3 sequences; around 5.1% of these occur just once. The top ten constitute approximately 6.9% of the sample.

This TCR came from a boy younger than 18 with acute lymphoblastic leukemia, due to receive a stem cell transplant. Sequencing was performed on PBMCs, taken before TCRalphabeta/CD19-depleted stem cell transplant.

Here is the DNA: TGTGCCAGCTCACGGACAGGGGGGTCCTACAATGAGCAGTTCTTC. Its protein is CASSRTGGSYNEQFF. The sequence links TRBV18 to TRBJ2-1, and 10 junction bases match TRBD1. The germline V and J ends show losses of 4 bases and 1 base respectively, and no gene match explains 1 base of the junction. The CDR3 measures 15 amino acids from cysteine to phenylalanine. Of all the DNA, just the CDR3 is kept, 45 bases in frame from base 1. Via the germline V gene, CDR1 is KGHSH and CDR2 LQKENI. The full variable domain, completed from the reference TRBV18 and TRBJ2-1 proteins outside the CDR3, reads NAGVMQNPRHLVRRRGQEARLRCSPMKGHSHVYWYRQLPEEGLKFMVYLQKENIIDESGMPKERFSAEFPKEGPSILRIQQVVRGDSAAYFCASSRTGGSYNEQFFGPGTRLTVL.